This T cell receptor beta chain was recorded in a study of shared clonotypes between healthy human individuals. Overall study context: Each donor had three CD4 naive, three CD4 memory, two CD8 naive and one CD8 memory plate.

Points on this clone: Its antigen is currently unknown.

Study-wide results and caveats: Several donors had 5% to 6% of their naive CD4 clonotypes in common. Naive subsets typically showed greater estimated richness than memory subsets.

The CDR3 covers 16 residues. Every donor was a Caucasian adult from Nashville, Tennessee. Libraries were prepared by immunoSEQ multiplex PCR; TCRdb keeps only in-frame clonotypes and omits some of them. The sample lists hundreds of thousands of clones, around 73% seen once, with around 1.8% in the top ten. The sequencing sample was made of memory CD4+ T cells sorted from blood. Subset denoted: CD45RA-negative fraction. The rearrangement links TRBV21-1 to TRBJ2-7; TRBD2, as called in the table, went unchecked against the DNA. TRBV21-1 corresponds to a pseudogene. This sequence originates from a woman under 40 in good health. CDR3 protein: CASSKALTNPFYEQYF. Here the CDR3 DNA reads TGTGCCAGCAGCAAAGCGCTAACTAACCCTTTCTACGAGCAGTACTTC.